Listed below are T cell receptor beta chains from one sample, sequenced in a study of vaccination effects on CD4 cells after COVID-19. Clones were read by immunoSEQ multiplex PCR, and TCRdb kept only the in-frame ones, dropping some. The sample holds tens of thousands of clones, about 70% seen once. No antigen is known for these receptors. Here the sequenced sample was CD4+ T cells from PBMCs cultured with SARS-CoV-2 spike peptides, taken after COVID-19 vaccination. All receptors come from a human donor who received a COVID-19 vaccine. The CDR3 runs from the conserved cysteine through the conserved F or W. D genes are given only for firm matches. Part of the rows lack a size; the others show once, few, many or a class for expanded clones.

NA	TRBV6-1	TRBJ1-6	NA	CASSERGNSPLHF	TGTGCCAGCAGTGAAAGGGGAAATTCACCCCTCCACTTT
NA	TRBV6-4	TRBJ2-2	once	CASSVLAETGELFF	TGTGCCAGCAGTGTTCTAGCTGAGACCGGGGAGCTGTTTTTT
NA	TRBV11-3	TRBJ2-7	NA	CASSPGLGEQYF	TGTGCCAGCAGCCCCGGCCTAGGGGAGCAGTACTTC
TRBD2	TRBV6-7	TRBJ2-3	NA	CASSYSRGKNTDTQYF	TGTGCCAGCAGTTACTCGCGGGGGAAGAACACAGATACGCAGTATTTT
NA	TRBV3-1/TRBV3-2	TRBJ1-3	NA	CASSQEVAVGNTIYF	TGTGCCAGCAGCCAAGAGGTGGCGGTTGGAAACACCATATATTTT
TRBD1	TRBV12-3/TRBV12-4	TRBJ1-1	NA	CAGRQGWNTEAFF	TGTGCCGGGAGACAGGGATGGAACACTGAAGCTTTCTTT
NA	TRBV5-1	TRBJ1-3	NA	CASSLAGTGNTIYF	TGCGCCAGCAGCTTGGCGGGGACTGGAAACACCATATATTTT
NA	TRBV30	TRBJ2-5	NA	CAWTRPGRQETQYF	TGTGCCTGGACCCGACCAGGGAGACAAGAGACCCAGTACTTC
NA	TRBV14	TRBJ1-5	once	CASSQYINQPQHF	TGTGCCAGCAGCCAATATATCAATCAGCCCCAGCATTTT
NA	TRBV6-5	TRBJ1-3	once	CASSYLPRSGNTIYF	TGTGCCAGCAGTTATCTGCCACGCTCTGGAAACACCATATATTTT
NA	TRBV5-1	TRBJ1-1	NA	CASSLGMGGLNTEAFF	TGCGCCAGCAGCTTGGGCATGGGGGGTCTCAACACTGAAGCTTTCTTT
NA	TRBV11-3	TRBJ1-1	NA	CASSLASSTEAFF	TGTGCCAGCAGCTTAGCTTCAAGCACTGAAGCTTTCTTT
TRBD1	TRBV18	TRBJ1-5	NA	CASSPGQVHQPQHF	TGTGCCAGCTCACCGGGACAGGTCCATCAGCCCCAGCATTTT
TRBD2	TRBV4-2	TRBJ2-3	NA	CASSQGLAGGPSTDTQYF	TGTGCCAGCAGCCAAGGACTAGCGGGGGGGCCGTCCACAGATACGCAGTATTTT
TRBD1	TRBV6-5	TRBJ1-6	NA	CASSLIPGQKNSPLHF	TGTGCCAGCAGTTTGATACCGGGACAGAAAAATTCACCCCTCCACTTT
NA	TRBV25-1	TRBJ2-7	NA	CASSERPGPEQYF	TGTGCCAGCAGTGAACGGCCAGGACCCGAGCAGTACTTC
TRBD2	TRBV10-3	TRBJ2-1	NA	CASRLAGGRSNEQFF	TGTGCCAGCCGATTAGCGGGAGGGAGGTCCAATGAGCAGTTCTTC
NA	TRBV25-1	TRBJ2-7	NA	CASSETGWFHEQYF	TGTGCCAGCAGTGAAACAGGGTGGTTCCACGAGCAGTACTTC
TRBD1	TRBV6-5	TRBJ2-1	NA	CASTPGTDYNEQFF	TGTGCCAGCACCCCCGGGACAGATTACAATGAGCAGTTCTTC
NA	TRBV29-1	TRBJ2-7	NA	CSVGVTQGSEQYF	TGCAGCGTCGGCGTTACACAGGGTAGCGAGCAGTACTTC
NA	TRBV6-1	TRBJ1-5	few	CASSEAGGGQPQHF	TGTGCCAGCAGTGAAGCTGGGGGGGGTCAGCCCCAGCATTTT
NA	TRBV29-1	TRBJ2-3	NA	CSVSEVGDTQYF	TGCAGCGTTAGTGAGGTAGGGGATACGCAGTATTTT
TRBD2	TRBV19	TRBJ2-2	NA	CASSAPSGRAYGELFF	TGTGCCAGTAGTGCCCCTAGCGGGAGGGCTTACGGGGAGCTGTTTTTT
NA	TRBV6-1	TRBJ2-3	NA	CASSEAQGYPTDTQYF	TGTGCCAGCAGTGAAGCGCAAGGCTATCCCACAGATACGCAGTATTTT
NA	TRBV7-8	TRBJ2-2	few	CASSPMRRGLGNTGELFF	TGTGCCAGCAGCCCAATGCGGAGGGGGCTTGGGAACACCGGGGAGCTGTTTTTT
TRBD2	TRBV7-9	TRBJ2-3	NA	CASSLARELGTDTQYF	TGTGCCAGCAGCTTGGCGCGGGAGTTGGGCACAGATACGCAGTATTTT
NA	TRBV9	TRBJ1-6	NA	CASSVEGSSYNSPLHF	TGTGCCAGCAGCGTAGAAGGGTCCTCCTATAATTCACCCCTCCACTTT
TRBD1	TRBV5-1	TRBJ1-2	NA	CASSEPGTAVRSNYGYTF	TGCGCCAGCAGCGAACCCGGGACAGCCGTCCGAAGTAACTATGGCTACACCTTC
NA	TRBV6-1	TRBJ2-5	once	CASSEGTQYF	TGTGCCAGCAGTGAGGGGACCCAGTACTTC
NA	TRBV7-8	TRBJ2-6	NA	CASSLVGRGANVLTF	TGTGCCAGCAGCTTAGTGGGCCGTGGGGCCAACGTCCTGACTTTC
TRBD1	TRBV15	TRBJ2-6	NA	CASRDSLSGANVLTF	TGTGCCAGCCGGGACAGCCTCTCTGGGGCCAACGTCCTGACTTTC
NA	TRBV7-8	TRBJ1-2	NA	CASSLWLGNGYTF	TGTGCCAGCAGCCTTTGGTTGGGAAATGGCTACACCTTC
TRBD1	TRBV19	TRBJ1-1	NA	CASSIPPGQGGTEAFF	TGTGCCAGTAGTATTCCTCCGGGACAGGGTGGAACTGAAGCTTTCTTT
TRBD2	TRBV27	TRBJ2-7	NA	CASRSSGGPNYEQYF	TGTGCCAGCCGTTCCAGCGGGGGGCCCAACTACGAGCAGTACTTC
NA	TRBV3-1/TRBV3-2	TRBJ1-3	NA	CASSQGVSGNTIYF	TGTGCCAGCAGCCAAGGAGTCTCTGGAAACACCATATATTTT
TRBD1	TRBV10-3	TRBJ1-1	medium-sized	CAISDSGTVNTEAFF	TGTGCCATCAGTGATTCCGGGACAGTAAACACTGAAGCTTTCTTT
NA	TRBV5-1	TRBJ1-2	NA	CASSLDRTVKGYTF	TGCGCCAGCAGCTTGGATCGGACCGTGAAGGGCTACACCTTC
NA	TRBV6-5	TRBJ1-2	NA	CASRFTGLTNYGYTF	TGTGCCAGCAGATTTACAGGATTAACTAACTATGGCTACACCTTC
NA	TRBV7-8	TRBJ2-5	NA	CASRKRQFIQETQYF	TGTGCCAGCAGAAAAAGACAGTTTATCCAAGAGACCCAGTACTTC
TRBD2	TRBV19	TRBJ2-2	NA	CASSVTGLAGGNTGELFF	TGTGCCAGTAGCGTCACGGGACTAGCGGGAGGTAATACCGGGGAGCTGTTTTTT
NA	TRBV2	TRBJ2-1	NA	CASIRGSYNEQFF	TGTGCCAGCATCAGGGGCTCCTACAATGAGCAGTTCTTC
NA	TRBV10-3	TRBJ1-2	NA	CAISDQGNYGYTF	TGTGCCATCAGTGATCAGGGAAACTATGGCTACACCTTC
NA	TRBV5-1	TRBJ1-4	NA	CASMDPSGVNEKLFF	TGCGCCAGCATGGACCCGAGTGGGGTAAATGAAAAACTGTTTTTT
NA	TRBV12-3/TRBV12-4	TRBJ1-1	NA	CASSSTSVEAFF	TGTGCCAGCAGTTCTACCTCAGTAGAAGCTTTCTTT